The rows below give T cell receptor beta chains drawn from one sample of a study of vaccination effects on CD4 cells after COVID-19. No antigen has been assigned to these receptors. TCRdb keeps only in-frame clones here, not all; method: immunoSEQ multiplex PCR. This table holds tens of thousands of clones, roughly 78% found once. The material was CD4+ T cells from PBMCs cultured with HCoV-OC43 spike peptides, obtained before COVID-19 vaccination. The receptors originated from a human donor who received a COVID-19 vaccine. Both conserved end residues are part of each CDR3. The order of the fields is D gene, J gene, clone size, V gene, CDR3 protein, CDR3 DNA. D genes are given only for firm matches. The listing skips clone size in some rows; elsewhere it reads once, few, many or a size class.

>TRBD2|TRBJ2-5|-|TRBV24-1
CATSEPQSGMETQYF
TGTGCCACCAGTGAGCCCCAGAGCGGGATGGAGACCCAGTACTTC
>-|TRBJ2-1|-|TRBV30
CAWSRAAVSYNEQFF
TGTGCCTGGAGTCGGGCGGCAGTATCCTACAATGAGCAGTTCTTC
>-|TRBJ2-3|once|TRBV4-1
CASSRTSGPPQRTDTQYF
TGCGCCAGCAGCCGAACAAGCGGGCCCCCCCAGCGGACAGATACGCAGTATTTT
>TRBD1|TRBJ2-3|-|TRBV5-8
CASPTMGTASTDTQYF
TGTGCCAGCCCTACCATGGGGACAGCGAGCACAGATACGCAGTATTTT
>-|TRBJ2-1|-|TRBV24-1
CATSDPSSPRDEQFF
TGTGCCACCAGTGATCCCTCCTCGCCGCGGGATGAGCAGTTCTTC
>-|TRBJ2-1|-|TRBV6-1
CASSEGASYNEQFF
TGTGCCAGCAGTGAAGGAGCGTCCTACAATGAGCAGTTCTTC
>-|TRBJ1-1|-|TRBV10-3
CAITARTGMNTEAFF
TGTGCCATCACGGCCCGAACAGGGATGAACACTGAAGCTTTCTTT
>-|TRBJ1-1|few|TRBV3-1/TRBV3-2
CASSHGYGVNTEAFF
TGTGCCAGCAGCCATGGATATGGAGTGAACACTGAAGCTTTCTTT
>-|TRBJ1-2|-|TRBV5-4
CASSHKGGFNYGYTF
TGTGCCAGCAGCCATAAGGGAGGATTTAACTATGGCTACACCTTC
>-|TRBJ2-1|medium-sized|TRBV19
CASTPDGDEQFF
TGTGCCAGTACTCCGGACGGGGATGAGCAGTTCTTC